This T cell receptor beta chain was captured by sequencing in a study of T cell responses to AZD1222 COVID-19 vaccine. The study, taken as a whole, reports: Two doses of AZD1222 preceded a rise in Spike-specific TCR breadth and depth. The repertoires were collected only after the peak T cell response. Dominant CD4 TCR responses targeted spike regions 160-218 and 743-854. Among spike-specific TCRs, nearly half reportedly target unmutated variant regions.

Trimming removed 5 bases from V and 2 bases from J, with 12 bases in between. Germline CDR1 is SEHNR and CDR2 is FQNEAQ (reference sequence). CDR3 size: 14 residues. Clones were read by immunoSEQ multiplex PCR, and TCRdb kept only the in-frame ones, dropping some. Among 100,000 to 110,000 clones listed, about 88% were seen once. A note on this clone: Its antigen remains unidentified.

Sequencing used peripheral blood, obtained on day 0 of AZD1222 vaccination. This TCR was sampled from an adult in good health. This chain joins TRBV7-9 and TRBJ1-1; weak D call: TRBD1 (5 bases). Here the CDR3 DNA reads TGTGCCAGCAGCCCCACACAGGCCAACACTGAAGCTTTCTTT. Translation: CASSPTQANTEAFF.